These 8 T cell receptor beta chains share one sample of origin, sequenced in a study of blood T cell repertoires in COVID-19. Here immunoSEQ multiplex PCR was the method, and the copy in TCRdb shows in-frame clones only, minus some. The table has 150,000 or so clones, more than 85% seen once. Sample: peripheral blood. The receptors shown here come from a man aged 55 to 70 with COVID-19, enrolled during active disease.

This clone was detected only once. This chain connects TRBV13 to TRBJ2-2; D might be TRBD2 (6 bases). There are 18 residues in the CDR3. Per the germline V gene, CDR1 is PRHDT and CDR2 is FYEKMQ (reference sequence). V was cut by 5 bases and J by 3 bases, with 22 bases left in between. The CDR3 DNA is TGTGCCAGCAGCCTACGGGACTTAGTGGACATCCACACCGGGGAGCTGTTTTTT. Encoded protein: CASSLRDLVDIHTGELFF.

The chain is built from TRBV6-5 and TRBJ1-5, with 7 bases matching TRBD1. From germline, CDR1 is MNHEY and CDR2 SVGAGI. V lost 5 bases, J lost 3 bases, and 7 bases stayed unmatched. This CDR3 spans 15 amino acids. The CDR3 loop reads CASSPTGALNQPQHF. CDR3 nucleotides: TGTGCCAGCAGTCCCACAGGGGCTCTCAATCAGCCCCAGCATTTT.

CDR3 nucleotide sequence: TGTGCCAGCATACAGGGATTAGGCCAGAACGAGCAGTACTTC. Its translation is CASIQGLGQNEQYF. This chain connects TRBV28 to TRBJ2-7; D may be TRBD1 (6 bases). This CDR3 contains 14 residues. Trimming removed 7 bases from V and 5 bases from J, with 18 bases in between. Germline lookup yields CDR1 MDHEN and CDR2 SYDVKM.

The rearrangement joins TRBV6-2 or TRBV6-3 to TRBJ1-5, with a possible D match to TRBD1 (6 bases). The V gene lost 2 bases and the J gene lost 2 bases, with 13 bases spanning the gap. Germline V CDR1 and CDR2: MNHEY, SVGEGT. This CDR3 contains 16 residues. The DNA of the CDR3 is TGTGCCAGCAGTTACATGGGGGCAGAGGGCAATCAGCCCCAGCATTTT. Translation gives CASSYMGAEGNQPQHF.

The CDR3 DNA is TGTGCCAGCAGTACGGGTGACAGGGGCTACGAGCAGTACTTC. Translated, it gives CASSTGDRGYEQYF. V is TRBV6-2 or TRBV6-3 and J is TRBJ2-7, with 8 bases identical to TRBD1. The CDR3 length is 14 residues. Germline V gene sequence: CDR1 MNHEY, CDR2 SVGEGT. Losses at the gene ends were 5 bases for V and 3 bases for J; bases not matched to a gene: 6.

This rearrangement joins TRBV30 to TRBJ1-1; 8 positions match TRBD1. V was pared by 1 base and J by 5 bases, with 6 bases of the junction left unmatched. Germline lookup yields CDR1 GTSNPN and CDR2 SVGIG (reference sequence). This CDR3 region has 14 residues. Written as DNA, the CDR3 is TGTGCCTGGAGTGCCAACAGGGGGGGTACTGAAGCTTTCTTT. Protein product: CAWSANRGGTEAFF.

DNA for the CDR3: TGTGCCAGCAGTGAGCGGGGGACGAGCTCCTACAATGAGCAGTTCTTC. Residues: CASSERGTSSYNEQFF. This rearrangement joins TRBV28 to TRBJ2-1; 8 nucleotides line up with TRBD2. Germline loops: CDR1 MDHEN, CDR2 SYDVKM. This CDR3 has 16 residues. The trim removed 5 bases at V and 0 bases at J, leaving 6 bases unmatched.

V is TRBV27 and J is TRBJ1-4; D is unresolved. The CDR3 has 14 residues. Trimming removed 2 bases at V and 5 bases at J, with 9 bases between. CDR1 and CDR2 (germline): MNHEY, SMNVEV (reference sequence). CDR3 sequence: CASSLRTYNEKLFF. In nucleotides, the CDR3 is TGTGCCAGCAGTTTAAGAACCTACAATGAAAAACTGTTTTTT.